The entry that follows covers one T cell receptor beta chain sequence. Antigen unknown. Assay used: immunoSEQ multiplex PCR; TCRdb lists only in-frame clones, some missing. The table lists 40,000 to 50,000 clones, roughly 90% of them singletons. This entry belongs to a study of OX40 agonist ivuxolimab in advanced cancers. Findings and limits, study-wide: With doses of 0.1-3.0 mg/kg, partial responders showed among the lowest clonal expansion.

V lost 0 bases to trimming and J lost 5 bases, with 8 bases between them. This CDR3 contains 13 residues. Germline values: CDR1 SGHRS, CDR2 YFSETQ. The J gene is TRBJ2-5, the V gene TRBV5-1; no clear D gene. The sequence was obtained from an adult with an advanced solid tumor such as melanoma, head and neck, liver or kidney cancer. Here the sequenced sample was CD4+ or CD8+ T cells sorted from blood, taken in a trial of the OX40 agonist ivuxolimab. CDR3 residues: CASSLGSGETQYF. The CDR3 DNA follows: TGCGCCAGCAGCTTGGGTTCCGGGGAGACCCAGTACTTC.